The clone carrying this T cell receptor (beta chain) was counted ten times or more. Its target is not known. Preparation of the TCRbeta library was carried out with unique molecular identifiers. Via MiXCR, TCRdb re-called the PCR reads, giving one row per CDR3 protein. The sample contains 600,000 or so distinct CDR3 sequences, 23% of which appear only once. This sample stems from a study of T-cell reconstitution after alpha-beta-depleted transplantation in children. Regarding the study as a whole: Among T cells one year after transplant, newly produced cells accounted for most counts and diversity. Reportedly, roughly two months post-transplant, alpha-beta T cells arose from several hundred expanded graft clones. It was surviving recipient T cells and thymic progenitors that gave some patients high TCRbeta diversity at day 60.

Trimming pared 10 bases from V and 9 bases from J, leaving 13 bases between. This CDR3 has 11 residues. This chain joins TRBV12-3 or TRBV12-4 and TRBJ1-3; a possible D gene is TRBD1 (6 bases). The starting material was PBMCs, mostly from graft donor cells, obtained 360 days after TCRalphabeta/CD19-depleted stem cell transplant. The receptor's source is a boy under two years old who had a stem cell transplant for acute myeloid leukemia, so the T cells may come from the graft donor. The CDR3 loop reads CATRQDSTIYF. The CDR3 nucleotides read TGTGCCACGAGACAGGATTCCACCATATATTTT.